This T cell receptor beta chain was observed in a study of blood T cell repertoires in COVID-19. Study details: The United States, Italy and Spain were the sources of the acute and convalescent COVID-19 samples. From T cells, B-cell-depleted T cells, or PBMCs came the material, which was cDNA or gDNA.

This clone was detected once. Original analysis: Scientists estimated how many nucleated cells there were by amplifying reference gene primers. Profiling relied on immunoSEQ multiplex PCR, and the TCRdb table lists in-frame clones only, not all of them. V and J calls and clone size are copied from that table; D and trimming were computed from the DNA. This sample has about 59,000 clones; around 83% occur once, and the top ten carry 3.5%. This CDR3 is 14 amino acids long. Trimming removed 4 bases from V and 0 bases from J, with 5 bases in between. The germline CDR1 and CDR2 sequences are SGHDT and YYEEEE.

This chain connects TRBV5-6 to TRBJ1-6; D unclear. This receptor was obtained from a woman over 75 with acute or convalescent COVID-19. The sequenced material came from peripheral blood. As DNA, the CDR3 is TGTGCCAGCAGCGAGAGCTCCTATAATTCACCCCTCCACTTT. This codes for CASSESSYNSPLHF.